This paragraph covers one TCR beta chain sequence. Its recognized antigen is unknown. Base qualities are missing; no much larger clone stands one base away. Inclusive of the bounding cysteine and phenylalanine, the CDR3 is 13 residues long. The CDR3 DNA has 39 bases and is translated from base 1. The CDR1 and CDR2 encoded by the germline V gene (reference sequence) are SEHNR and FQNEAQ. V is pruned by 2 bases and J by 6 bases, leaving 2 bases of the junction without a gene match. Each donor gave one peripheral blood draw, roughly 120 mL on average, collected into heparinised tubes. Using a panel that included CD45RO, CCR7, CD25, CD127, CD95 and CD27, naive, central memory, regulatory and stem cell-like memory CD4+ T cells were sorted on a BD FACSAria II. All sorted populations exceeded 95% purity. Right away, PBMCs were isolated by Lymphoprep density gradient centrifugation and were stained directly, with no culture step. Samples were stained and sorted in pairs, with one healthy donor and one patient per experiment, so that batch effects were minimized.

The High Capacity cDNA Reverse Transcription Kit was used to reverse transcribe all of the isolated RNA, meaning that expressed TCRB transcripts were what got sequenced. Deep immunoSEQ sequencing was performed on naive, central memory and regulatory T cell samples, with an average of roughly 3.5 million total reads per sample. Sorted cells were lysed in RLT buffer, and RNA was extracted using DNase-treated RNeasy Micro or Mini kits according to cell number. Each cell subset was processed on its own to prevent cross-contamination, while patient and healthy donor samples were processed together. The immunoSEQ multiplex PCR was used to amplify TCRB sequences from cDNA, generating 87-bp fragments that spanned the CDR3 region. Sequencing of the amplicons was performed on the Illumina HiSeq platform. Per the original workflow: Synthetic template baselines were used to correct PCR bias computationally, reads within Hamming distance 2 were collapsed together, and singletons that could not be merged were discarded. By aligning reads against IMGT, V, D and J genes, CDR3 length, and insertions or deletions at six rearrangement sites were assigned. Within each subset, clonotype counts were normalized to sorted cell number, and only after that were true diversity and Gini coefficients computed with the tcR R package. The overlap coefficient, calculated on TCRB nucleotide sequences, was used to quantify repertoire sharing. As a proxy for the pre-selection repertoire, out-of-frame TCRB sequences from naive cells were analyzed. Not all clones reach the TCRdb copy of this immuneACCESS table, which keeps in-frame sequences only. Checked studies attribute under half of the gap to unresolved V genes and leave the rest unexplained. The V and J calls and the clone size are those of that table, but D and trimming were determined from the DNA. This sample gives under 800,000 clones in total; about a sixth of them show up just once. Roughly 0.098% of the sample rests with the top ten.

The sample comes from a study of beta chain features in type 1 diabetes listed by TCRdb under 2018. The study in broad terms: No differences in mean age, gender distribution, total cell number or subset yield were found between patients and healthy donors. A total of 85 million to 140 million sorted cells were examined across all samples, and a strong correlation was observed between cell number per subset and RNA yield. In the study, recently diagnosed type 1 diabetes patients and matched healthy donors were compared on the TCRB repertoires of their sorted circulating CD4+ T cell subsets. Regulatory and stem cell-like memory subsets were isolated from only 8 patients and about 8 healthy donors, whereas naive and central memory subsets came from all 30 or so donors. Overall study outcomes, separate from this receptor: Naive, central memory and regulatory TCRB repertoires appeared to be more similar among patients than among healthy donors. In all four CD4+ subsets, TCRB CDR3 length was moderately but significantly shorter in type 1 diabetes patients. PCR may preferentially amplify shorter templates, but because patient and control samples were amplified and corrected together, any resulting skew would affect both groups equally. Because cDNA rather than genomic DNA was sequenced, highly expressing activated cells could have been over-represented, although no difference in activation and CD3 levels was found between groups. At VDJ recombination sites, type 1 diabetes patients had fewer insertions and more deleted nucleotides, which implies abnormalities in thymic rearrangement. HLA sub-analyses involved small numbers of individuals, so any influence of HLA type on TCRB rearrangement remained unresolved.

The TCR originated in a man aged 18 to 30 in good health. Material for sequencing was naive CD4+ T cells from blood. In light of the paper, this sample's cell subset or site label describes: true naive CD4+ T cells. The V and J genes are TRBV7-9 and TRBJ1-2; 8 bases in the middle match TRBD1. At the DNA level, the sequence is TGTGCCAGCAGCTTATTGACAGGGGATGGCTACACCTTC. Translated, this is CASSLLTGDGYTF.